This T cell receptor beta chain came from a study of T cells after yellow fever vaccination. General study points: On re-exposure, the response was weaker but peaked faster, at day 5 versus 15. The study noted that FACS-sorted repertoires could contain abundant clonotypes contaminating from the bulk population.

Trimming took 0 bases from V and 7 from J; bases not matched to a gene: 11. The CDR3 is 16 amino acids. The germline V gene has CDR1 SGHTA and CDR2 FQGNSA. A remark on this clonotype: What it binds is unknown.

By 5'RACE template switching, TCR cDNA was produced, with a universal primer site and UMIs added in the process. TCRdb reprocessed the 5' RACE reads with MiXCR, giving one entry per CDR3 protein. The top ten hold 11% to 15% of the sample, which has some 500,000 distinct CDR3 sequences, 13% seen once. The chain employs TRBV7-2 and TRBJ2-5, with TRBD2 matching over 7 bases. Sequencing was performed on PBMCs, taken on the day of the yellow fever booster vaccination. The receptor comes from a man aged 25-40 years who received the YFV17D yellow fever vaccine. The DNA of the CDR3 is TGTGCCAGCAGCTTAGCGCCAGGAGCGGGGTATGCGACCCAGTACTTC. This gives the protein CASSLAPGAGYATQYF.